This T cell receptor beta chain was identified in a study of blood T cell repertoires in COVID-19. As for the study in general: Some COVID-19 samples were acute and others convalescent; all came from the United States, Italy and Spain.

Clones were sequenced by immunoSEQ multiplex PCR, and TCRdb holds only the in-frame ones, with some missing. The sample contains fewer than 90,000 clones, roughly 76% of which appear only once. This CDR3 spans 14 amino acids. Per the germline V gene, CDR1 is LGHDT and CDR2 is YNNKEL (reference sequence). Trimming left V 0 bases short and J 1 base short, with 6 bases between. The rearrangement uses TRBV3-1 (or the pseudogene TRBV3-2) and TRBJ1-1; a possible D gene is TRBD1 (5 bases). The receptor comes from a woman aged 45 to 65 with acute or convalescent COVID-19. Sequencing input: peripheral blood. The CDR3 loop reads CASSQEQENTEAFF. In DNA form, the CDR3 reads TGTGCCAGCAGCCAAGAACAGGAGAACACTGAAGCTTTCTTT.